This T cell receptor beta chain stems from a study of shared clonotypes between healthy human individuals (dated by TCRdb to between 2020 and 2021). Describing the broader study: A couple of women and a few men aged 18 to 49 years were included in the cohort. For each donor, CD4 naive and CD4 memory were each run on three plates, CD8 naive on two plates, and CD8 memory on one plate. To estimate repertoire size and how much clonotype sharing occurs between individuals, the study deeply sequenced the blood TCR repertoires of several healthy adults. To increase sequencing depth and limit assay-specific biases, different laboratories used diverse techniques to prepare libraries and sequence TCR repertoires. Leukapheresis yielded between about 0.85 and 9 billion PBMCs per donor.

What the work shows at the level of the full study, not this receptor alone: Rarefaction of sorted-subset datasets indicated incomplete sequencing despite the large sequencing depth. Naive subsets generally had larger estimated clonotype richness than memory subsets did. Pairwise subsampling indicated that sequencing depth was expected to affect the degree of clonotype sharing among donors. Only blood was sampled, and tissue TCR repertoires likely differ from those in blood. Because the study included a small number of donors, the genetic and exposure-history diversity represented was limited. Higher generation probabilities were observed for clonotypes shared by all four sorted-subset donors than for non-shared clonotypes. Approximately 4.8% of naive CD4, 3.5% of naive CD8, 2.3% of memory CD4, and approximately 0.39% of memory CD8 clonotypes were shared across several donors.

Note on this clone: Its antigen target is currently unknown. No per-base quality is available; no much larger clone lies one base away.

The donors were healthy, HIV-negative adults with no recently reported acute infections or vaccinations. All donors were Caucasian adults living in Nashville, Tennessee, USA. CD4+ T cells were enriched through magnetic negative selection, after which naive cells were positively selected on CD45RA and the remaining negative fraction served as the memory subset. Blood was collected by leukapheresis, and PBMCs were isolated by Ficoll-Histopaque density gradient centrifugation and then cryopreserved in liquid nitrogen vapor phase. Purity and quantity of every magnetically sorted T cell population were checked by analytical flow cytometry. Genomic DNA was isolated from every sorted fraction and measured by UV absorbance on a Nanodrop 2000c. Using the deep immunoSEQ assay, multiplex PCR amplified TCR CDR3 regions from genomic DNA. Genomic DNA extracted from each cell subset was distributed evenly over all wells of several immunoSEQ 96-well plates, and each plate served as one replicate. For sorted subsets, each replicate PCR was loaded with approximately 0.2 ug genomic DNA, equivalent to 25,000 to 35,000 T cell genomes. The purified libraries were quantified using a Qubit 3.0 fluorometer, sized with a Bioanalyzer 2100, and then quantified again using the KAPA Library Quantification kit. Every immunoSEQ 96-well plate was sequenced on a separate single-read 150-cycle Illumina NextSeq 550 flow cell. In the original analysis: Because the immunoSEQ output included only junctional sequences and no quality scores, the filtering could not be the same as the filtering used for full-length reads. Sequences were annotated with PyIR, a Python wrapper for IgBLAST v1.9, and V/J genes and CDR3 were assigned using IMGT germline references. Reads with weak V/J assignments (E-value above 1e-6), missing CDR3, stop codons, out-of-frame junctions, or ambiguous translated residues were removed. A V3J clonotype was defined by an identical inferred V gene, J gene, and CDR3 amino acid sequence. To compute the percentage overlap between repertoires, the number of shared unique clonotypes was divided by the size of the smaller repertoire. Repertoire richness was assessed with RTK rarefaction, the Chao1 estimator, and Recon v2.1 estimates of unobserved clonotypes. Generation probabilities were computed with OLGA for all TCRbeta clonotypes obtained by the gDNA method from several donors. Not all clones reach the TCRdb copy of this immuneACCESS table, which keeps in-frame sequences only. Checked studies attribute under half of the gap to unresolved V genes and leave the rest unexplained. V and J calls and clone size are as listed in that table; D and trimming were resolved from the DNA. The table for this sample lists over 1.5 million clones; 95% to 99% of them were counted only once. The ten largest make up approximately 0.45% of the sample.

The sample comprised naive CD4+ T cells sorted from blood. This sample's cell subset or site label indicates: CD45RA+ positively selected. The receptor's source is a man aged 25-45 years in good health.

The sequence in DNA is TGTGCCAGCAGTTCAATAGCGGGAGGGAAAGAGACCCAGTACTTC. This yields the protein CASSSIAGGKETQYF. In this chain, TRBV6-6 is recombined with TRBJ2-5, with TRBD2 identical over 11 junction bases. V loses 4 bases at its end and J loses 3 bases; junction bases beyond the gene matches: 4. From the germline V gene (reference sequence), CDR1 is MNHNY and CDR2 is SVGAGI. The CDR3 starts with the cysteine, ends with the phenylalanine, and has 15 residues. Here the CDR3 DNA is all that survives: 45 bases in frame from base 1.